The 27 T cell receptor beta chains listed next were all sequenced from one sample in a study of patients and donors after allogeneic stem cell transplantation. MiXCR, applied by TCRdb to the RT-PCR reads, yields one record per CDR3 protein. This sample has some 200,000 distinct CDR3 sequences; more than 35% occur once, and the top ten carry about 35%. The sequenced sample consisted of blood, either unsorted or a sorted T cell fraction (not recorded which). All receptors derive from a human donor who was either an allogeneic HSCT recipient or a stem cell or donor lymphocyte infusion donor (not recorded which). It is not recorded whose cells these are; they may come from a transplant donor.

This clonotype was counted between two and nine times. This chain links TRBV15 with TRBJ1-4; D gene ambiguous. Germline V CDR1 and CDR2: LNHNV, YYDKDF (reference sequence). V was pared by 1 base and J by 6 bases, with 12 bases between. This CDR3 has 15 residues. CDR3 residues: CATSRGAKWDEKLFF. CDR3 DNA sequence: TGTGCCACCAGCAGAGGAGCGAAGTGGGATGAAAAACTGTTTTTT.

This chain connects TRBV29-1 to TRBJ1-1; tentative D call: TRBD1 (5 bases). V was clipped by 6 bases and J by 0 bases, with 11 bases between them. Germline V gives CDR1 SQVTM, CDR2 ANQGSEA. There are 13 residues in the CDR3. The CDR3 nucleotides are TGCAGCGTCGACAGCCAAGTGAACACTGAAGCTTTCTTT. It yields the protein CSVDSQVNTEAFF.

The chain links TRBV27 to TRBJ2-6, with D hard to call. The CDR3 runs to 15 residues. V lost 2 bases, J lost 0 bases, and 5 bases lay in between. Germline V gene lookup returns CDR1 MNHEY and CDR2 SMNVEV (reference sequence). The DNA for the CDR3 is TGTGCCAGCAGTTTAGTGAGCTCTGGGGCCAACGTCCTGACTTTC. It codes for CASSLVSSGANVLTF.

This clonotype appeared a few times. This chain connects TRBV14 to TRBJ2-7; possible D gene TRBD2, 6 bases. The CDR3 runs to 15 residues. V was trimmed by 0 bases and J by 5 bases, leaving 14 bases between them. Germline-derived CDR1 and CDR2 are SGHDN and FVKESK. This CDR3 is CASSQERPTSNEQYF. CDR3 coding DNA: TGTGCCAGCAGCCAAGAGCGCCCGACTAGTAACGAGCAGTACTTC.

The chain recombines TRBV28 with TRBJ1-1; TRBD1 is a possible D gene (6 bases). The CDR3 has 16 residues. The germline V gene encodes CDR1 MDHEN and CDR2 SYDVKM. V was clipped by 4 bases and J by 3 bases, with 18 bases between them. The CDR3 is CASSSPRQGRDTEAFF. CDR3 bases: TGTGCCAGCAGTTCTCCCCGGCAGGGGCGGGACACTGAAGCTTTCTTT. Full variable domain (rest looked up from reference TRBV28 and TRBJ1-1): DVKVTQSSRYLVKRTGEKVFLECVQDMDHENMFWYRQDPGLGLRLIYFSYDVKMKEKGDIPEGYSVSREKKERFSLILESASTNQTSMYLCASSSPRQGRDTEAFFGQGTRLTVV.

There are a few counts of this clonotype. This chain connects TRBV15 to TRBJ2-5; D might be TRBD1 (6 bases). CDR3 size: 13 residues. Germline CDR1 reads LNHNV; CDR2 reads YYDKDF (reference sequence). V was pared by 8 bases and J by 5 bases, with 15 bases between. Here the CDR3 DNA reads TGTGCCACCTCTGGGGGCGGATTGGAGACCCAGTACTTC. Its translation: CATSGGGLETQYF.

This clonotype has only a few counts. The chain employs TRBV11-2 and TRBJ1-1; perhaps TRBD1 as D (5 bases). The CDR3 is 13 amino acids. The ends were cut back, 5 bases at V and 8 bases at J, with 15 bases in the middle. CDR1 and CDR2 from the germline V gene are SGHAT and FQNNGV. The CDR3 nucleotides are TGTGCCAGCAGCGTCACGACAGTCCCCGAAGCTTTCTTT. Translation: CASSVTTVPEAFF.

This clonotype occurred a few times. The CDR3 DNA follows: TGCAGTGCTAGAGTTGAAGAAATGAACACTGAAGCTTTCTTT. Translated: CSARVEEMNTEAFF. The chain combines TRBV20-1 with TRBJ1-1, with D unclear. The CDR3 runs 14 residues. Germline V gene sequence: CDR1 DFQATT, CDR2 SNEGSKA (reference sequence). Trimming pared 1 base from V and 0 bases from J, leaving 9 bases between.

This chain uses TRBV7-2 with TRBJ1-3, with 10 nucleotides matching TRBD1. The CDR3 runs to 19 residues. Germline V lookup: CDR1 SGHTA, CDR2 FQGNSA. J was trimmed by 0 bases and V by 1 base; bases with no gene match: 9. The CDR3 sequence: CASSLVGTGEGSSGNTIYF. CDR3 coding DNA: TGTGCCAGCAGCTTAGTTGGGACAGGGGAGGGAAGCTCTGGAAACACCATATATTTT. The variable domain in full, completed from reference TRBV7-2 and TRBJ1-3, reads GAGVSQSPSNKVTEKGKDVELRCDPISGHTALYWYRQSLGQGLEFLIYFQGNSAPDKSGLPSDRFSAERTGGSVSTLTIQRTQQEDSAVYLCASSLVGTGEGSSGNTIYFGEGSWLTVV.

The gene calls are TRBV12-3 or TRBV12-4 and TRBJ2-1; 12 nucleotides match TRBD2. The length of the CDR3 is 16 residues. V was pared by 4 bases and J by 5 bases, with 6 bases of the junction left unmatched. CDR3 region: CASSSRLAGVNNEQFF. In nucleotides, the CDR3 is TGTGCCAGCAGTTCCAGACTAGCGGGAGTGAACAATGAGCAGTTCTTC.

V usage is TRBV7-2 and J usage is TRBJ2-3; 13 nucleotides line up with TRBD2. Trimming removed 6 bases from V and 2 bases from J; junction bases left unmatched: 5. This CDR3 is 16 amino acids long. Germline CDR1 reads SGHTA; CDR2 reads FQGNSA. The CDR3 spells CASRRTSGRTTDTQYF. The CDR3 DNA reads TGTGCCAGCAGACGGACTAGCGGGAGAACCACAGATACGCAGTATTTT. Combining the CDR3 with reference TRBV7-2 and TRBJ2-3 gives the whole variable domain GAGVSQSPSNKVTEKGKDVELRCDPISGHTALYWYRQSLGQGLEFLIYFQGNSAPDKSGLPSDRFSAERTGGSVSTLTIQRTQQEDSAVYLCASRRTSGRTTDTQYFGPGTRLTVL.

This clonotype has just a few counts. The J gene is TRBJ2-1, the V gene TRBV12-3 or TRBV12-4; D is unresolved. Trimming removed 8 bases at V and 9 bases at J, with 11 bases between. CDR3 length: 11 amino acids. The CDR3 nucleotides are TGTGCCAGCGGACCTCTGGGTGAGCAGTTCTTC. Its translation: CASGPLGEQFF.

This clonotype was seen more than once but under ten times. At one of its ends the junction is not consistent with the germline gene, which may arise from a read error. The chain carries TRBV6-5 and TRBJ2-5; D gene unclear. The CDR3 length is 11 residues. Germline CDR1 and CDR2: MNHEY and SVGAGI. CDR3 region: CASSSSTDLDF. The CDR3 DNA reads TGTGCCAGCAGTTCCTCTACGGATCTGGACTTC.

In this sample, this clonotype turned up a few times. The V and J genes are TRBV5-1 and TRBJ1-2; no definite D call. This CDR3 contains 14 residues. Per germline, CDR1 SGHRS and CDR2 YFSETQ. V was trimmed by 0 bases and J by 3 bases, leaving 9 bases between them. As DNA, the CDR3 is TGCGCCAGCAGCTTGGAGGATCCTGACTATGGCTACACCTTC. This gives the protein CASSLEDPDYGYTF.

CDR3: CASSQDRGGGYTEAFF. In nucleotides, the CDR3 is TGTGCCAGCAGCCAAGATAGAGGGGGAGGCTACACTGAAGCTTTCTTT. The rearrangement joins TRBV4-2 to TRBJ1-1, with a weak D call TRBD1 (6 bases). CDR3 length: 16 amino acids. V lost 0 bases to trimming and J lost 3 bases, with 14 bases between them. From germline, CDR1 is LGHNA and CDR2 YNFKEQ.

V is TRBV5-6 and J is TRBJ2-7; TRBD2 might be the D (6 bases). The V and J ends lost 2 bases and 3 bases respectively, with 15 bases between them. The CDR3 contains 15 residues. Germline assignment: CDR1 SGHDT and CDR2 YYEEEE. The CDR3 loop is CASSFGVSGLYEQYF. CDR3 sequence (DNA): TGTGCCAGCAGCTTTGGGGTTAGCGGCCTCTACGAGCAGTACTTC.

This clonotype has more than one count but fewer than ten. The genes are TRBV19 and TRBJ1-1; D ambiguous. Trimming took 8 bases from V and 0 from J, leaving 13 bases between them. The V gene's germline CDR1 is LNHDA and CDR2 SQIVND (reference sequence). The length of the CDR3 is 14 residues. CDR3 loop: CASGQEGMNTEAFF. The CDR3 DNA sequence: TGTGCCAGTGGGCAGGAGGGCATGAACACTGAAGCTTTCTTT.

The chain links TRBV29-1 to TRBJ2-3; D remains ambiguous. The V gene lost 1 base and the J gene lost 2 bases, with 7 bases spanning the gap. The CDR3 totals 13 residues. Germline lookup yields CDR1 SQVTM and CDR2 ANQGSEA. The DNA of the CDR3 is TGCAGCGTTGAAGGGCGGTCCACAGATACGCAGTATTTT. It is translated as CSVEGRSTDTQYF.

V and J are TRBV20-1 and TRBJ2-7; TRBD1 aligns across 10 bases. Germline loops: CDR1 DFQATT, CDR2 SNEGSKA (reference sequence). This CDR3 has 13 residues. The V and J ends lost 5 bases and 5 bases, in that order; junction bases with no gene match: 6. In DNA, the CDR3 is TGCAGTGCTCCCCGGGACAGGGGCCACGAGCAGTACTTC. This translates into CSAPRDRGHEQYF.

The rearrangement links TRBV5-6 to TRBJ2-7; no reliable D call. Trimming shortened V by 3 bases and J by 0 bases, and 10 bases separated the two germline ends. This CDR3 has 14 amino acids. Germline CDR1 is SGHDT and CDR2 is YYEEEE. The CDR3 DNA is TGTGCCAGCAGCTCCGCATACACCTCCTACGAGCAGTACTTC. It codes for CASSSAYTSYEQYF.

This clonotype was observed a handful of times. V is TRBV5-5 and J is TRBJ1-2; a weak D match, TRBD1 (5 bases). Germline CDR1 is SGHKS and CDR2 is YYEKEE (reference sequence). The V and J ends lost 4 bases and 5 bases respectively, with 12 bases between them. The length of the CDR3 is 13 residues. CDR3 loop: CASSGTGEYGYTF. CDR3 bases: TGTGCCAGCAGCGGGACGGGGGAGTATGGCTACACCTTC.

The rearrangement links TRBV12-3 or TRBV12-4 to TRBJ2-7; 10 positions agree with TRBD1. The CDR3 totals 15 residues. V was clipped by 8 bases and J by 3 bases; unmatched bases: 10. CDR3 in amino acids: CASASPRDRGYEQYF. The CDR3 DNA is TGTGCCAGCGCTTCCCCCCGGGACAGGGGCTACGAGCAGTACTTC.

The gene calls are TRBV20-1 and TRBJ2-1; 9 nucleotides match TRBD2. The CDR3 is 12 amino acids. V trimming: 7 bases; J trimming: 5 bases; junction bases outside the gene matches: 3. CDR1 and CDR2 from the germline V gene are DFQATT and SNEGSKA (reference sequence). CDR3 loop: CSELAGHNEQFF. Written as DNA, the CDR3 is TGCAGTGAACTAGCGGGCCACAATGAGCAGTTCTTC.

This clonotype was found a few times. J is TRBJ1-1 and V is TRBV7-3; no clear D gene. Trimming shortened V by 4 bases and J by 0 bases, and 12 bases separated the two germline ends. The length of the CDR3 is 15 residues. Germline CDR1 reads SGHTA; CDR2 reads FQGTGA. The CDR3 coding sequence is TGTGCCAGCAGCTCCGACCCGATATTGAACACTGAAGCTTTCTTT. Encoded protein: CASSSDPILNTEAFF.

This chain joins TRBV12-3 or TRBV12-4 and TRBJ1-4; D may be TRBD1 (5 bases). The V gene lost 7 bases and the J gene lost 4 bases, with 16 bases spanning the gap. The CDR3 sequence is 15 residues long. The CDR3 loop is CASTLGTRHNEKLFF. CDR3 sequence (DNA): TGTGCCAGCACCTTGGGGACTAGGCATAATGAAAAACTGTTTTTT.

This rearrangement joins TRBV19 to TRBJ2-3; D is unclear. The CDR3 loop spans 13 amino acids. Germline CDR1 is LNHDA and CDR2 is SQIVND (reference sequence). Trimming cost V 4 bases and J 2 bases, with 7 bases left between them. This CDR3 is CASSRDITDTQYF. The CDR3 DNA is TGTGCCAGTAGTAGGGATATCACAGATACGCAGTATTTT. Combining the CDR3 with reference TRBV19 and TRBJ2-3 gives the whole variable domain DGGITQSPKYLFRKEGQNVTLSCEQNLNHDAMYWYRQDPGQGLRLIYYSQIVNDFQKGDIAEGYSVSREKKESFPLTVTSAQKNPTAFYLCASSRDITDTQYFGPGTRLTVL.

The V gene is TRBV28, the J gene TRBJ1-1; 8 nucleotides align to TRBD1. Trimming cost V 8 bases and J 4 bases; bases outside gene matches: 12. CDR1 and CDR2 from the germline V gene are MDHEN and SYDVKM. The CDR3 length is 15 residues. The CDR3 DNA sequence: TGTGCCAGCTGCACCGGGACAGGCAGAATCACTGAAGCTTTCTTT. Translating gives CASCTGTGRITEAFF.